This entry lists 24 T cell receptor beta chains sequenced from one sample in a study of regulatory T cells in long-lasting Graves disease. The TCR beta library used iRepertoire HTBI primers with Arm-PCR amplification of CDR3. One entry per CDR3 protein, called by TCRdb with MiXCR from the multiplex PCR reads. The sample shows just over 600,000 distinct CDR3 sequences, about 16% of them seen only once. Stated time point: newly diagnosed GD, antithyroid drugs for less than 3 months. There was RNA extracted from PBMCs, and the TCR library was made from it. These data were also reused for a study on T cells in Graves' hyperthyroidism and ophthalmopathy.

This specimen consisted of peripheral blood mononuclear cells (PBMCs), obtained at new diagnosis, from a patient treated with antithyroid drugs. These receptors were collected from a woman aged 30 to 39 with Graves disease.

This clonotype was counted between two and nine times. This chain uses TRBV9 with TRBJ1-2; D is uncertain. V gave up 2 bases and J gave up 4 bases, with 15 bases separating them. Per germline, CDR1 SGDLS and CDR2 YYNGEE. This CDR3 is 15 amino acids long. The CDR3 nucleotides are TGTGCCAGCAGCGTTGAGGGAGGGCGAGGCTATGGCTACACCTTC. It translates to CASSVEGGRGYGYTF.

This clonotype was detected ten times or more. The V and J genes are TRBV28 and TRBJ1-3; D not resolved. V dropped 3 bases and J dropped 2 bases, with 11 bases sitting between them. This CDR3 contains 15 residues. Germline values: CDR1 MDHEN, CDR2 SYDVKM. The CDR3 region is CASSLHGDAGNTIYF. In DNA, the CDR3 is TGTGCCAGCAGTTTGCACGGTGACGCTGGAAACACCATATATTTT.

Ten or more counts support this clonotype. The chain combines TRBV27 with TRBJ2-2; maybe TRBD1 (5 bases). Trimming removed 4 bases from V and 9 bases from J, with 9 bases in between. The CDR3 length is 12 residues. Germline-derived CDR1 and CDR2 are MNHEY and SMNVEV (reference sequence). CDR3 region: CASSSGLRELFF. CDR3 DNA: TGTGCCAGCAGTTCAGGGCTCCGGGAGCTGTTTTTT.

The V gene is TRBV20-1, the J gene TRBJ2-5, with 8 bases identical to TRBD2. The germline CDR1 and CDR2 sequences are DFQATT and SNEGSKA (reference sequence). V gave up 7 bases and J gave up 1 base; unmatched junction bases: 5. CDR3 length: 13 amino acids. The CDR3 region is CSGVAGPQETQYF. In DNA form, the CDR3 reads TGCAGTGGGGTAGCGGGACCCCAAGAGACCCAGTACTTC.

The rearrangement uses TRBV27 and TRBJ2-7; 10 bases agree with TRBD1. Germline CDR1 and CDR2: MNHEY and SMNVEV (reference sequence). This CDR3 has 15 residues. The V segment lost 7 bases and the J segment 6 bases; nucleotides outside the gene matches: 12. DNA of the CDR3: TGTGCCAGCACCCCACGGGGGGACAGGGGCGTCGAGCAGTACTTC. As protein: CASTPRGDRGVEQYF.

This clonotype was seen a few times. V is TRBV20-1 and J is TRBJ1-5; TRBD1 might be the D (5 bases). Germline V gene data show CDR1 as DFQATT and CDR2 as SNEGSKA (reference sequence). This CDR3 is built from 10 residues. Trimming stripped 6 bases from V and 12 bases from J, with 12 bases between. CDR3 in DNA: TGCAGTGCCAGTCGAAGGGGCCAGCATTTT. As protein: CSASRRGQHF.

In its sample, this clonotype was seen a few times. The chain links TRBV6-2 or TRBV6-3 to TRBJ2-1, with 10 bases matching TRBD2. Germline V lookup: CDR1 MNHEY, CDR2 SVGEGT. The CDR3 consists of 17 residues. J was trimmed by 4 bases and V by 0 bases; bases with no gene match: 6. The chain's CDR3 is CASSYSPTSGAYNEQFF. CDR3 DNA sequence: TGTGCCAGCAGTTACTCCCCAACTAGCGGGGCGTACAATGAGCAGTTCTTC.

The V gene is TRBV27, the J gene TRBJ2-1; a weak D match, TRBD2 (6 bases). The CDR3 has 16 amino acids. CDR1 is MNHEY, CDR2 SMNVEV, per germline (reference sequence). Deletions cut 8 bases from V and 1 base from J, with 18 bases between. CDR3 coding DNA: TGTGCCAGCTGGAAACGGGCGGGATGGTCCTACAATGAGCAGTTCTTC. Amino acids: CASWKRAGWSYNEQFF.

This clonotype was seen ten or more times. V gene TRBV12-3 or TRBV12-4 combines with J gene TRBJ2-7, with D unresolved. The CDR3 has 15 amino acids. The V end lost 2 bases, the J end lost 3 bases, and 14 bases lay between the germline ends. The CDR3 here is CASSLSSQLIYEQYF. CDR3 sequence (DNA): TGTGCCAGCAGTTTATCCAGTCAGTTAATCTACGAGCAGTACTTC.

This clonotype was observed many times. The gene calls are TRBV11-2 and TRBJ1-1; D is ambiguous. In germline, CDR1 is SGHAT, CDR2 FQNNGV. This CDR3 is 13 amino acids long. The V gene lost 1 base and the J gene lost 4 bases, with 7 bases spanning the gap. The CDR3 reads CASSLGVVTEAFF. As DNA, the CDR3 is TGTGCCAGCAGCTTAGGTGTTGTCACTGAAGCTTTCTTT.

This clonotype was counted at least ten times. The chain combines TRBV11-2 with TRBJ2-7; D perhaps matches TRBD1 (6 bases). The germline V and J ends were trimmed by 6 bases and 1 base, with 10 bases remaining between them. Germline V gene lookup returns CDR1 SGHAT and CDR2 FQNNGV. The CDR3 has 13 amino acids. This chain's CDR3 is CASRPTGSYEQYF. In nucleotides, the CDR3 is TGTGCCAGCAGGCCTACAGGGTCCTACGAGCAGTACTTC.

The CDR3 here is CSARGLNTGELFF. The CDR3 DNA is TGCAGTGCTAGAGGGTTGAACACCGGGGAGCTGTTTTTT. The chain has TRBV20-1 and TRBJ2-2; D gene ambiguous. The CDR3 extends over 13 amino acids. Deletions cut 1 base from V and 1 base from J, with 4 bases between. Germline CDR1 and CDR2: DFQATT and SNEGSKA (reference sequence).

The table lists this clonotype with many counts. The J gene is TRBJ2-7, the V gene TRBV7-6; the match to TRBD2 covers 7 bases. J was trimmed by 5 bases and V by 2 bases; bases with no gene match: 9. Germline loops: CDR1 SGHVS, CDR2 FNYEAQ. This CDR3 comprises 15 residues. In DNA, the CDR3 is TGTGCCAGCAGCTTAACGGCGGGAGCCGTTCACGAGCAGTACTTC. It yields the protein CASSLTAGAVHEQYF.

There are a few counts of this clonotype. The V and J genes are TRBV24-1 and TRBJ2-3; possible D gene TRBD1, 7 bases. This CDR3 is built from 16 residues. The germline V gene encodes CDR1 KGHDR and CDR2 SFDVKD. V dropped 1 base and J dropped 2 bases, with 12 bases sitting between them. The CDR3 region is CATSDFLRGDTDTQYF. The CDR3 DNA sequence: TGTGCCACCAGTGATTTCCTCAGGGGGGACACAGATACGCAGTATTTT.

The V and J genes are TRBV15 and TRBJ1-5; 7 nucleotides match TRBD1. The CDR3 is 15 residues long. Losses at the gene ends were 3 bases for V and 5 bases for J; bases not matched to a gene: 7. Germline CDR1 LNHNV, CDR2 YYDKDF (reference sequence). CDR3 coding DNA: TGTGCCACCAGCAGGTTTAGGGACAGCGATCAGCCCCAGCATTTT. This translates into CATSRFRDSDQPQHF.

This clonotype has at least ten counts. V gene TRBV7-3 combines with J gene TRBJ1-1; 8 bases align to TRBD1. Germline V CDR1 and CDR2: SGHTA, FQGTGA. V was clipped by 5 bases and J by 5 bases; unmatched bases: 7. The CDR3 has 14 amino acids. The chain's CDR3 is CASSPTGGETEAFF. Here the CDR3 DNA reads TGTGCCAGCAGCCCCACAGGGGGAGAGACTGAAGCTTTCTTT.

This clonotype occurred many times. This rearrangement joins TRBV6-2 or TRBV6-3 to TRBJ1-1; tentatively, D is TRBD1 (6 bases). The CDR3 sequence is 20 residues long. Trimming left V 2 bases short and J 0 bases short, with 25 bases between. Germline CDR1 is MNHEY and CDR2 is SVGEGT. CDR3 protein: CASSYLNYLSGTYMNTEAFF. The CDR3 DNA reads as TGTGCCAGCAGTTACCTGAACTACTTATCCGGGACATACATGAACACTGAAGCTTTCTTT.

V gene TRBV7-2 combines with J gene TRBJ1-2; D may be TRBD1 (5 bases). Germline CDR1 and CDR2: SGHTA and FQGNSA. This CDR3 comprises 13 residues. V shed 5 bases and J shed 7 bases, with 14 bases lying between them. The CDR3: CASSPRGGGGYTF. In nucleotides, the CDR3 is TGTGCCAGCAGCCCAAGGGGTGGTGGTGGCTACACCTTC.

In its sample, this clonotype was seen a few times. J is TRBJ2-7 and V is TRBV19; D is undetermined. Germline V gives CDR1 LNHDA, CDR2 SQIVND (reference sequence). The CDR3 sequence is 14 residues long. V lost 2 bases and J 6 bases, leaving 14 bases between the germline ends. As DNA, the CDR3 is TGTGCCAGTAGTATAAATTACGGATCGATCGAGCAGTACTTC. It yields the protein CASSINYGSIEQYF.

At least ten counts were recorded for this clonotype. This rearrangement joins TRBV2 to TRBJ2-7; 9 bases line up with TRBD2. V lost 6 bases and J lost 3; bases outside the gene matches: 12. Germline V gene sequence: CDR1 SNHLY, CDR2 FYNNEI. The CDR3 has 16 amino acids. CDR3 sequence: CASSYRLAEAHYEQYF. In DNA, the CDR3 is TGTGCCAGCAGCTACAGACTAGCGGAAGCCCACTACGAGCAGTACTTC.

This clonotype was seen ten or more times. This chain connects TRBV7-9 to TRBJ1-5; TRBD1 matches 7 bases. Germline loops: CDR1 SEHNR, CDR2 FQNEAQ (reference sequence). This CDR3 is built from 15 residues. The V gene end was trimmed by 1 base and the J gene end by 7 bases; junction bases not matched to a gene: 7. CDR3 nucleotides: TGTGCCAGCAGCTTAGACTATGGGACAGCCCAGCCCCAGCATTTT. Protein: CASSLDYGTAQPQHF.

This clonotype was found many times. V is TRBV2 and J is TRBJ1-2; possible D gene TRBD1, 5 bases. The CDR3 consists of 13 residues. Deletions cut 4 bases from V and 8 bases from J, with 14 bases between. CDR1 is SNHLY, CDR2 FYNNEI, per germline. CDR3 sequence (DNA): TGTGCCAGCAGTGCTCTCCAGGGAGGGGGCTACACCTTC. This codes for CASSALQGGGYTF.

Comments on this clonotype: It may be a read error: a sequence one base away is much more abundant. CDR3 in DNA: TGTGCCAGCAGTGACCTAGCGAACCGAGAAAAAATGTTTTTT. It translates to CASSDLANREKMFF. This chain links TRBV6-1 with TRBJ1-4; D gene unclear. The germline CDR1 and CDR2 sequences are MNHNS and SASEGT. The CDR3 has 14 residues.

This clonotype was detected many times. The junction and the germline gene differ at one end; a read error may be behind it. The chain couples TRBV20-1 to TRBJ1-1; no firm D call. This CDR3 comprises 14 residues. Germline V gene sequence: CDR1 DFQATT, CDR2 SNEGSKA (reference sequence). CDR3 sequence: CSARGFRFNTEAFF. The CDR3 coding sequence is TGCAGTGCAAGAGGGTTCAGGTTCAACACTGAAGCTTTCTTT.